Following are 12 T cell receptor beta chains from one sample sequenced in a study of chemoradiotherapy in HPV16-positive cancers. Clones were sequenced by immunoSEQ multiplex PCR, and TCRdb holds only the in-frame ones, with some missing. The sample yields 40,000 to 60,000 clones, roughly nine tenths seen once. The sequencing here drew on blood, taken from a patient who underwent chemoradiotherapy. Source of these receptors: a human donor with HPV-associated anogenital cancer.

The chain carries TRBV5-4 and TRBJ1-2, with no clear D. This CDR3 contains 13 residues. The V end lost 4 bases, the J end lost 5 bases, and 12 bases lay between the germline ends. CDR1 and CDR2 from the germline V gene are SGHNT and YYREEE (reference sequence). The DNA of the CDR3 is TGTGCCAGCAGCCCTCGGGAGGAGTATGGCTACACCTTC. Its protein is CASSPREEYGYTF.

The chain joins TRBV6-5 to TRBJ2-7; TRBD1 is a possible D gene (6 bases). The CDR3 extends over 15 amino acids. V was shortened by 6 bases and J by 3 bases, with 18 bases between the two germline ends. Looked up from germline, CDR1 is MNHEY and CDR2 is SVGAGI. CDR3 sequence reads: CASSPLGQPFYEQYF. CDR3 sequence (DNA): TGTGCCAGCAGCCCACTCGGACAGCCATTCTACGAGCAGTACTTC.

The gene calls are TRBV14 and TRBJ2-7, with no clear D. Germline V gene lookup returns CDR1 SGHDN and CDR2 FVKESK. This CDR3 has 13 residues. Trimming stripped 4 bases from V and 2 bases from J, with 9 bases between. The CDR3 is CASSRSTTYEQYF. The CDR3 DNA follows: TGTGCCAGCAGCCGGTCCACAACCTACGAGCAGTACTTC.

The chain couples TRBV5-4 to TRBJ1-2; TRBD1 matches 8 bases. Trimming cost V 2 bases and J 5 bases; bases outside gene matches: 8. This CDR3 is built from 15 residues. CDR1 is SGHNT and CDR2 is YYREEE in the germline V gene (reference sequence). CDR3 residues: CASSFRQGAWYGYTF. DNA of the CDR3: TGTGCCAGCAGCTTCCGGCAGGGGGCTTGGTATGGCTACACCTTC.

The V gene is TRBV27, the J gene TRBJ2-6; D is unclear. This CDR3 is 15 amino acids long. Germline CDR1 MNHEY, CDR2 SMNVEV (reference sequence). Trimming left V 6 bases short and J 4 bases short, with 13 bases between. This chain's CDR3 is CASSPALSGANVLTF. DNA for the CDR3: TGTGCCAGCAGCCCAGCCTTATCCGGGGCCAACGTCCTGACTTTC.

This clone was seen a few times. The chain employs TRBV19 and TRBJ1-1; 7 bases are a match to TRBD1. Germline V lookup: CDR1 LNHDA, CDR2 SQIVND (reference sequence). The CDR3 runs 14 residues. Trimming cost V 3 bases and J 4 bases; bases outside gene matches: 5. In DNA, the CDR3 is TGTGCCAGTAGTATCGATACAGGGGCCACTGAAGCTTTCTTT. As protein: CASSIDTGATEAFF.

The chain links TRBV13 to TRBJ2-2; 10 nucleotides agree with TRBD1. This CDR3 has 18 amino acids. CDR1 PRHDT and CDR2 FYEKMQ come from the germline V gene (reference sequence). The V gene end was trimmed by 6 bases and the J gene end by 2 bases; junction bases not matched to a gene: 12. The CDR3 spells CASSFRRQGAGNTGELFF. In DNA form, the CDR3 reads TGTGCCAGCAGTTTCCGGAGACAGGGGGCCGGTAACACCGGGGAGCTGTTTTTT.

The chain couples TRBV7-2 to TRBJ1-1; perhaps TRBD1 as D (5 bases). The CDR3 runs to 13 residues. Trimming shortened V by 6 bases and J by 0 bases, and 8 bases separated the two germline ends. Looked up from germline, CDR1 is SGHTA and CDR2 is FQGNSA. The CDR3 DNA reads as TGTGCCAGCAGGGAGGGGATGAACACTGAAGCTTTCTTT. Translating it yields CASREGMNTEAFF.

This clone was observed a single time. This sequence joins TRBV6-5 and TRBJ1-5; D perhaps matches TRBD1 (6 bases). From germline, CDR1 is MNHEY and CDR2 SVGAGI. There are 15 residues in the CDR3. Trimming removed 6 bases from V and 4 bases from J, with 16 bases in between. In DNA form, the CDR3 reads TGTGCCAGCAGCCGAAAGTCTGGGACAAATCAGCCCCAGCATTTT. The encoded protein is CASSRKSGTNQPQHF.

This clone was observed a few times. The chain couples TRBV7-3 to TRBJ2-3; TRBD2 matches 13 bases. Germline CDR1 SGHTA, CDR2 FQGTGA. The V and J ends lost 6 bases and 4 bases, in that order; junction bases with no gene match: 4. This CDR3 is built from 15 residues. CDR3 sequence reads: CASSSGLAGADTQYF. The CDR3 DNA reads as TGTGCCAGCAGTTCCGGACTAGCGGGAGCAGATACGCAGTATTTT.

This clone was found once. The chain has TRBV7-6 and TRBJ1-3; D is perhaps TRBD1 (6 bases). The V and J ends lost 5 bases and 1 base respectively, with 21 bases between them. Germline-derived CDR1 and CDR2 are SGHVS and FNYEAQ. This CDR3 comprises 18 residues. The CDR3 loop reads CASSPYRETGLSGNTIYF. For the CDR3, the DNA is TGTGCCAGCAGCCCCTACCGGGAGACAGGCCTTTCTGGAAACACCATATATTTT. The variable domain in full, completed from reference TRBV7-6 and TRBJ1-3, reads GAGVSQSPRYKVTKRGQDVALRCDPISGHVSLYWYRQALGQGPEFLTYFNYEAQQDKSGLPNDRFSAERPEGSISTLTIQRTEQRDSAMYRCASSPYRETGLSGNTIYFGEGSWLTVV.

CDR3 nucleotides: TGTGCCTGGAGTAGCGGGAGACAGACCCAGTACTTC. Its translation is CAWSSGRQTQYF. The genes are TRBV30 and TRBJ2-5; 8 nucleotides line up with TRBD2. Germline lookup yields CDR1 GTSNPN and CDR2 SVGIG (reference sequence). With V trimmed by 2 bases and J by 6 bases, 2 bases remained unmatched. The CDR3 is 12 residues long.